This is a list of T cell receptor beta chains from one sample in a study of blood T cell repertoires in COVID-19. Profiled with immunoSEQ multiplex PCR; TCRdb holds only in-frame clones, not every one. The sample comprises 200,000 to 300,000 clones, about 87% of which are singletons, and approximately 5.3% rests with the top ten. The sequencing sample was made of peripheral blood. The receptors stem from a woman aged 55-69 years with COVID-19, enrolled during active disease. Each CDR3 is given with its conserved first and last residue. D genes are given only for firm matches. Rows may omit the clone size; those that give it use once, few, many or a size class.

D gene,J gene,V gene,clone size,CDR3 protein,CDR3 DNA
-,TRBJ2-5,TRBV5-1,-,CASSSQTATGGEAQYF,TGCGCCAGCAGCTCGCAAACGGCCACCGGAGGAGAGGCCCAGTACTTC
-,TRBJ2-7,TRBV7-9,-,CASSHTTGYEQYF,TGTGCCAGCAGCCACACGACAGGCTACGAGCAGTACTTC
TRBD2,TRBJ2-7,TRBV7-2,-,CASGEFGGGPYEQYF,TGTGCCAGCGGCGAGTTTGGGGGAGGGCCATACGAGCAGTACTTC
TRBD2,TRBJ2-5,TRBV4-1,-,CASSQDREVPSGETQYF,TGCGCCAGCAGCCAAGATCGGGAGGTACCCTCGGGGGAGACCCAGTACTTC
-,TRBJ1-1,TRBV5-5,-,CASSPFARLNTEAFF,TGTGCCAGCAGCCCGTTTGCCAGGCTGAACACTGAAGCTTTCTTT
-,TRBJ2-2,TRBV4-2,-,CASSQSRQNTGELFF,TGTGCCAGCAGCCAAAGCCGACAGAACACCGGGGAGCTGTTTTTT
TRBD1,TRBJ1-5,TRBV6-4,-,CATPSQGGNQPQHF,TGTGCCACTCCCTCCCAGGGGGGCAATCAGCCCCAGCATTTT
TRBD1,TRBJ1-1,TRBV18,once,CASSPPRGDTEAFF,TGTGCCAGCTCACCCCCCAGGGGGGACACTGAAGCTTTCTTT
-,TRBJ1-2,TRBV9,-,CASSAGTPRYGYTF,TGTGCCAGCAGCGCCGGGACTCCTAGGTATGGCTACACCTTC
-,TRBJ1-1,TRBV27,-,CASSLRANTEAFF,TGTGCCAGCAGTTTGAGGGCGAACACTGAAGCTTTCTTT
TRBD1,TRBJ1-2,TRBV6-1,-,CASSEGQVVYGYTF,TGTGCCAGCAGTGAGGGACAGGTTGTCTATGGCTACACCTTC
-,TRBJ1-2,TRBV5-6,-,CASSLLTVNYGYTF,TGTGCCAGCAGCTTGTTAACAGTAAACTATGGCTACACCTTC
-,TRBJ1-2,TRBV2,-,CASSFQGTQNYGYTF,TGTGCCAGCAGTTTCCAGGGTACACAGAACTATGGCTACACCTTC
-,TRBJ1-6,TRBV21-1,few,CASILMTAPLGNSPLHF,TGTGCCAGCATCCTAATGACAGCCCCTCTTGGCAATTCACCCCTCCACTTT
-,TRBJ1-1,TRBV11-3,once,CASSLTRVTEAFF,TGTGCCAGCAGCCTTACTCGAGTCACTGAAGCTTTCTTT
-,TRBJ2-7,TRBV24-1,-,CATSDSHVGGKVYEQYF,TGTGCCACCAGTGATTCACATGTTGGCGGGAAGGTCTACGAGCAGTACTTC
-,TRBJ1-6,TRBV6-5,-,CASSYNRGPLHF,TGTGCCAGCAGTTACAACCGCGGACCCCTCCACTTT
-,TRBJ2-5,TRBV7-8,-,CASSYREGQTQYF,TGTGCCAGCAGCTACCGGGAAGGACAGACCCAGTACTTC
-,TRBJ2-3,TRBV29-1,once,CSVELGGGTDTQYF,TGCAGCGTTGAACTGGGCGGGGGCACAGATACGCAGTATTTT
TRBD1,TRBJ2-4,TRBV4-1,-,CASSQVGQGADIQYF,TGCGCCAGCAGCCAAGTGGGCCAGGGGGCGGACATTCAGTACTTC
-,TRBJ2-7,TRBV7-2,-,CASSLGAGSYEQYF,TGTGCCAGCAGCTTAGGGGCAGGCTCCTACGAGCAGTACTTC
-,TRBJ2-1,TRBV7-3,-,CASSSGTYNEQFF,TGTGCCAGCAGCTCCGGGACTTACAATGAGCAGTTCTTC
TRBD2,TRBJ2-1,TRBV18,few,CASSPLLGGIREQFF,TGTGCCAGCTCACCACTCTTGGGGGGGATCCGTGAGCAGTTCTTC
-,TRBJ1-6,TRBV27,many,CASSKGDGLNSPLHF,TGTGCCAGCAGTAAAGGGGACGGACTAAATTCACCCCTCCACTTT
-,TRBJ2-3,TRBV6-5,-,CASSPSVPSTDTQYF,TGTGCCAGCTCCCCTAGCGTCCCTAGCACAGATACGCAGTATTTT
TRBD1,TRBJ1-2,TRBV6-5,-,CASSTYRGQSGYTF,TGTGCCAGCAGTACGTACAGGGGTCAGAGTGGCTACACCTTC
-,TRBJ1-1,TRBV4-2,-,CASSQEPGGNTEAFF,TGTGCCAGCAGCCAAGAACCCGGCGGAAACACTGAAGCTTTCTTT
TRBD2,TRBJ2-7,TRBV28,-,CASFPGGASSYEQYF,TGTGCCAGCTTCCCGGGGGGGGCGAGCTCCTACGAGCAGTACTTC
TRBD2,TRBJ2-1,TRBV14,-,CASSRLLALMGNEQFF,TGTGCCAGCAGCCGCCTACTAGCGCTCATGGGTAATGAGCAGTTCTTC
TRBD2,TRBJ2-1,TRBV5-1,once,CASSLKAGALHEQFF,TGCGCCAGCAGCTTGAAAGCGGGAGCTCTCCATGAGCAGTTCTTC
TRBD2,TRBJ2-7,TRBV9,-,CASSVGTSGSYEQYF,TGTGCCAGCAGCGTCGGGACTAGCGGATCCTACGAGCAGTACTTC
-,TRBJ2-7,TRBV20-1,-,CSASSGGTREQYF,TGCAGTGCTAGTAGTGGCGGCACGCGGGAGCAGTACTTC
TRBD1,TRBJ2-5,TRBV9,once,CASSGVSDRLLETQYF,TGTGCCAGCAGCGGGGTCTCGGACAGGCTCTTAGAGACCCAGTACTTC
-,TRBJ2-1,TRBV19,-,CASSARVRTVF,TGTGCCAGTAGTGCCAGGGTCCGCACGGTCTTC
-,TRBJ2-7,TRBV18,-,CASSPGQVPEQYF,TGTGCCAGCTCACCAGGCCAGGTTCCCGAGCAGTACTTC
-,TRBJ2-2,TRBV10-1,few,CASSESGATGELFF,TGCGCCAGCAGTGAATCGGGAGCGACCGGGGAGCTGTTTTTT
-,TRBJ1-1,TRBV19,-,CASTSTGIGTLAFF,TGTGCCAGTACCTCGACGGGGATTGGGACATTGGCTTTCTTT
TRBD1,TRBJ1-4,TRBV19,once,CASSMDRGRRANEKLFF,TGTGCCAGTAGTATGGACAGGGGGCGTCGAGCTAATGAAAAACTGTTTTTT
TRBD1,TRBJ1-6,TRBV5-1,-,CASREGQGKNSPLHF,TGCGCCAGCAGGGAGGGACAGGGAAAGAATTCACCCCTCCACTTT
TRBD2,TRBJ2-3,TRBV29-1,-,CSVDGLAESTDTQYF,TGCAGCGTCGACGGACTAGCGGAGAGCACAGATACGCAGTATTTT
-,TRBJ1-6,TRBV7-8,-,CASSLEGGSSYNSPLHF,TGTGCCAGCAGCTTAGAGGGAGGGAGCTCCTATAATTCACCCCTCCACTTT
-,TRBJ1-1,TRBV7-2,-,CASSSQPQSTEAFF,TGTGCCAGCAGCTCCCAACCACAGAGCACTGAAGCTTTCTTT
TRBD1,TRBJ1-3,TRBV7-9,-,CGATGGESSGNTIYF,TGTGGGGCGACAGGGGGCGAGAGCTCTGGAAACACCATATATTTT
-,TRBJ1-2,TRBV5-1,few,CASSRSGDYGYTF,TGCGCCAGCAGCAGATCCGGGGACTATGGCTACACCTTC
-,TRBJ2-2,TRBV24-1,once,CATSDLLPTGELFF,TGTGCCACCAGTGATTTGCTCCCCACCGGGGAGCTGTTTTTT
TRBD1,TRBJ1-4,TRBV4-3,-,CASAPGRGRATNEKLFF,TGCGCCAGCGCCCCCGGGAGGGGGCGTGCAACTAATGAAAAACTGTTTTTT
-,TRBJ1-2,TRBV19,few,CASSDQGQGFDGYTF,TGTGCCAGTAGTGACCAGGGGCAGGGTTTCGATGGCTACACCTTC
-,TRBJ2-3,TRBV6-2/TRBV6-3,-,CASSYLVGKTGTQYF,TGTGCCAGCAGTTATCTTGTCGGGAAGACCGGTACGCAGTATTTT
-,TRBJ1-4,TRBV29-1,-,CSVSGGQGGEKLFF,TGCAGCGTTTCGGGGGGGCAGGGCGGTGAAAAACTGTTTTTT
TRBD2,TRBJ2-7,TRBV2,-,CASSEFPPSGRYYEQYF,TGTGCCAGCAGTGAGTTTCCCCCGAGCGGGAGATATTACGAGCAGTACTTC
TRBD1,TRBJ2-6,TRBV19,-,CASSTMGQSNVLTF,TGTGCCAGTAGTACAATGGGACAGTCGAACGTCCTGACTTTC
-,TRBJ1-1,TRBV29-1,-,CSVGQGLRTEAFF,TGCAGCGTAGGGCAGGGTCTCCGAACTGAAGCTTTCTTT
TRBD2,TRBJ2-1,TRBV5-4,-,CASSLEGSGRAREQFF,TGTGCCAGCAGCTTGGAGGGTAGCGGGAGGGCGAGAGAGCAGTTCTTC